What follows describes a single TCR beta chain. Assay used: immunoSEQ multiplex PCR; TCRdb lists only in-frame clones, some missing. The table has roughly 69,000 clones, 88% seen once. This sample stems from a study of blood T cell repertoires in COVID-19. The length of the CDR3 is 15 residues. The V gene's germline CDR1 is MRHNA and CDR2 SNTAGT. The ends lost 3 bases at V and 1 base at J; junction bases unmatched: 6. The sample taken for sequencing was peripheral blood. The sequence was collected from a human donor in a cohort sampled during active COVID-19. This chain joins TRBV6-4 and TRBJ2-7; 7 bases are shared with TRBD2. Here the CDR3 reads CASSDAAGESYEQYF. The DNA of the CDR3 is TGTGCCAGCAGTGATGCGGCGGGAGAATCCTACGAGCAGTACTTC.